The clone carrying this TCR beta chain has a count of ten or more. Antigen: not known. The data were obtained in a study of T-cell memory formation after mild COVID-19. The overall study: In these data, TCR clusters were largely donor specific. Study results and limitations: Later expanders leaned CD4+, whereas day 15 to 85 contracting clones were balanced CD4/CD8. Several responding clones turned up in pre-infection memory, indicating that cross-reactive memory may have taken part. Contracting CD4+ clones were located mainly in CM and EM, and CD8+ clones in EMRA.

Germline V gene data show CDR1 as DFQATT and CDR2 as SNEGSKA (reference sequence). The CDR3 spans 17 residues. V gave up 0 bases and J gave up 0 bases, with 17 bases separating them. Each CDR3 protein gets one entry after TCRdb re-called the 5' RACE reads with MiXCR. The sample holds just over 150,000 distinct CDR3 sequences, less than 40% seen once. The specimen sequenced was PBMCs or a T cell subset sorted from them (not recorded which). This clonotype originated in an adult woman who had mild COVID-19 (a few samples of this study predate the infection). Cell type and time point are not known. The J gene is TRBJ2-5, the V gene TRBV20-1; D is perhaps TRBD2 (6 bases). CDR3 loop: CSARDLWREQNQETQYF. The CDR3 region has the DNA TGCAGTGCTAGAGATCTTTGGAGGGAACAGAACCAAGAGACCCAGTACTTC.